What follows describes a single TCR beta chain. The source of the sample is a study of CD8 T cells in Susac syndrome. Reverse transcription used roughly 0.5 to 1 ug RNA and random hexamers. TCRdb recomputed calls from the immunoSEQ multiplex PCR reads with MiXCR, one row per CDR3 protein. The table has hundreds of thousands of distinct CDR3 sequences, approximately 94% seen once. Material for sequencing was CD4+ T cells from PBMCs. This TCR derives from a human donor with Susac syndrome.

The CDR3 sequence: CASSQEIAGRMGTDTQYF. The CDR3 nucleotides read TGCGCCAGCAGCCAAGAAATAGCGGGGAGGATGGGCACAGATACGCAGTATTTT. The chain employs TRBV4-3 and TRBJ2-3; 8 nucleotides line up with TRBD2. Germline values: CDR1 LGHNA, CDR2 YSLEER. This CDR3 is built from 18 residues. The V and J ends lost 0 bases and 1 base, in that order; junction bases with no gene match: 9.